This is a list of T cell receptor beta chains from one sample in a study of CD8+ T cells in alopecia areata. Clones were read by immunoSEQ multiplex PCR, and TCRdb kept only the in-frame ones, dropping some. The sample carries fewer than 250,000 clones, 50% to 60% recorded once. This specimen was CD4+ T cells sorted from blood, taken at week 4, from a patient treated with tofacitinib. These receptors were taken from a human donor with alopecia areata. Both conserved end residues are trimmed from each CDR3.

cdr3_aa: SVVSGTDGYT
j_call: TRBJ1-2
v_call: TRBV29-1
cdr3_length: 10

cdr3_aa: ASSLSSGRNNEQF
j_call: TRBJ2-1
v_call: TRBV27
cdr3_length: 13

cdr3_aa: SVAYRLAGYNEQF
j_call: TRBJ2-1
v_call: TRBV29-1
cdr3_length: 13

cdr3_aa: ASSPDRAGRGNTIY
j_call: TRBJ1-3
v_call: TRBV25-1
cdr3_length: 14

cdr3_aa: AWRIQGGNTEAF
j_call: TRBJ1-1
v_call: TRBV30
cdr3_length: 12

cdr3_aa: ASSLGSGKNIQY
j_call: TRBJ2-4
v_call: TRBV7-3
cdr3_length: 12

cdr3_aa: ASSPLAGEGETQY
j_call: TRBJ2-5
v_call: TRBV19
cdr3_length: 13

cdr3_aa: AWTPPPPGAIGPQH
j_call: TRBJ1-5
v_call: TRBV30
cdr3_length: 14

cdr3_aa: AWSEYRRLAGSEQY
j_call: TRBJ2-7
v_call: TRBV30
cdr3_length: 14

cdr3_aa: ASSPLGGRASGELF
j_call: TRBJ2-2
v_call: TRBV7-2
cdr3_length: 14

cdr3_aa: ASSLDKGTQY
j_call: TRBJ2-5
v_call: TRBV7-2
cdr3_length: 10

cdr3_aa: SVDLVGTGELF
j_call: TRBJ2-2
v_call: TRBV29-1
cdr3_length: 11

cdr3_aa: SVASGQGDQPQH
j_call: TRBJ1-5
v_call: TRBV29-1
cdr3_length: 12

cdr3_aa: ASSRPGGRYEQY
j_call: TRBJ2-7
v_call: TRBV27
cdr3_length: 12

cdr3_aa: RASTQETQY
j_call: TRBJ2-5
v_call: TRBV20-1
cdr3_length: 9

cdr3_aa: ASSLPGNIQY
j_call: TRBJ2-4
v_call: TRBV5-1
cdr3_length: 10